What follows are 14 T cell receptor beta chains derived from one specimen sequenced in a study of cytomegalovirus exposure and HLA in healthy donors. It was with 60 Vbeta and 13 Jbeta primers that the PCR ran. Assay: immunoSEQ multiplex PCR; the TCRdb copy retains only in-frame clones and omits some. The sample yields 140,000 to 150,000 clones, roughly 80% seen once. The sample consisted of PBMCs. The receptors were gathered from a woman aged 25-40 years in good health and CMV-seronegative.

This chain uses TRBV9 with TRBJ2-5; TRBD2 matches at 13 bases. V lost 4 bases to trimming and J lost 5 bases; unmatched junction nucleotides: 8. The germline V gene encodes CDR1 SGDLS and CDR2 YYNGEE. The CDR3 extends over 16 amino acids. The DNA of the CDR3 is TGTGCCAGCAGCCCAATACTAGCGGGGGGGCTGGAGACCCAGTACTTC. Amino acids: CASSPILAGGLETQYF.

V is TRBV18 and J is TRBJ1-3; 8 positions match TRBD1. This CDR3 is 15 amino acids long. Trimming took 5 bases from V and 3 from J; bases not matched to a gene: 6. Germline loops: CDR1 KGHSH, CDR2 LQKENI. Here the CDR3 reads CASSTDRAGGNTIYF. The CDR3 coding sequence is TGTGCCAGCTCAACGGACAGGGCGGGTGGAAACACCATATATTTT. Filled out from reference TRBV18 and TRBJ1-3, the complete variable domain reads NAGVMQNPRHLVRRRGQEARLRCSPMKGHSHVYWYRQLPEEGLKFMVYLQKENIIDESGMPKERFSAEFPKEGPSILRIQQVVRGDSAAYFCASSTDRAGGNTIYFGEGSWLTVV.

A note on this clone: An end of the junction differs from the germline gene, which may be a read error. CDR3 sequence (DNA): TGTGCCAGCAGAGAAGGACTAGCGGGACGGACAGATACGCAGTATTTT. This encodes CASREGLAGRTDTQYF. J is TRBJ2-3 and V is TRBV6-1, with 12 nucleotides matching TRBD2. Germline lookup yields CDR1 MNHNS and CDR2 SASEGT. The CDR3 consists of 16 residues.

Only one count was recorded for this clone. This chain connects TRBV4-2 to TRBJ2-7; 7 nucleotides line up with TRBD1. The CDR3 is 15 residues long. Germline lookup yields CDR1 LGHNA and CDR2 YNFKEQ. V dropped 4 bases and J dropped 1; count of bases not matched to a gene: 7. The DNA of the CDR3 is TGTGCCAGCAGCCTGGGACAGCTGGAGTCCTACGAGCAGTACTTC. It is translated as CASSLGQLESYEQYF.

CDR3 DNA sequence: TGTGCCAGCAAGGACTCGTCGGGAACGCAGTATTTT. Encoded protein: CASKDSSGTQYF. The rearrangement joins TRBV2 to TRBJ2-3, with D perhaps TRBD2 (5 bases). V lost 7 bases to trimming and J lost 9 bases, with 14 bases between them. CDR1 SNHLY and CDR2 FYNNEI come from the germline V gene. CDR3 size: 12 residues. The full variable domain, with the rest looked up from reference TRBV2 and TRBJ2-3, is EPEVTQTPSHQVTQMGQEVILRCVPISNHLYFYWYRQILGQKVEFLVSFYNNEISEKSEIFDDQFSVERPDGSNFTLKIRSTKLEDSAMYFCASKDSSGTQYFGPGTRLTVL.

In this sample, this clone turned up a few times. CDR3 sequence (DNA): TGCGCCAGCAGTGGACAGACCAGCACAGATACGCAGTATTTT. It translates to CASSGQTSTDTQYF. This chain links TRBV10-1 with TRBJ2-3, with a tentative D call TRBD1 (5 bases). V shed 4 bases and J shed 0 bases, with 8 bases lying between them. The V gene's germline CDR1 is WNHNN and CDR2 SYGVQD (reference sequence). The CDR3 sequence is 14 residues long.

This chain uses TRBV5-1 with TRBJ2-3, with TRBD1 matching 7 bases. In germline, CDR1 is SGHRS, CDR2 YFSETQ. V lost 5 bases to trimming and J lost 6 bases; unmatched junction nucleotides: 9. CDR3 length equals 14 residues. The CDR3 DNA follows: TGCGCCAGCAGGGCGACAACAGGGGCGGATACGCAGTATTTT. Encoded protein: CASRATTGADTQYF.

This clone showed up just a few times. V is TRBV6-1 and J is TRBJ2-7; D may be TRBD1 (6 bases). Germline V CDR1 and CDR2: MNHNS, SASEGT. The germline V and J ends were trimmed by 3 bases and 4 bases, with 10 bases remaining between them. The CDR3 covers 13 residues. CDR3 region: CASSEGDKYEQYF. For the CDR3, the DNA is TGTGCCAGCAGTGAGGGGGACAAATACGAGCAGTACTTC.

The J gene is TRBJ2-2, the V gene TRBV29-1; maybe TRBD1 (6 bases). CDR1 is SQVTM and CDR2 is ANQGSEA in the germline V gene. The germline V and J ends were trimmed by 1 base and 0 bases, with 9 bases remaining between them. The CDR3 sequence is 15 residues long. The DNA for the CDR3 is TGCAGCGTTGAAGCGCGGACAGCGAACACCGGGGAGCTGTTTTTT. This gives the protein CSVEARTANTGELFF.

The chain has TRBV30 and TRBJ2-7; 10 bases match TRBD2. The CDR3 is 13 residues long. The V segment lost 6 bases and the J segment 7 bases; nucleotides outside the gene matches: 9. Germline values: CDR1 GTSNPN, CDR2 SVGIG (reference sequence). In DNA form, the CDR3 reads TGTGCCTGTATTTTAGCGGGGGGTCTGGAGCAGTACTTC. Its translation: CACILAGGLEQYF.

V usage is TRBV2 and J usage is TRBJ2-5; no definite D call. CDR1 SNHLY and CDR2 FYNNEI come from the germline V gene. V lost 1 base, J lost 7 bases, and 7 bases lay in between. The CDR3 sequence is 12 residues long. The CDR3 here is CASSEGGGTQYF. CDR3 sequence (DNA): TGTGCCAGCAGTGAAGGCGGTGGGACCCAGTACTTC.

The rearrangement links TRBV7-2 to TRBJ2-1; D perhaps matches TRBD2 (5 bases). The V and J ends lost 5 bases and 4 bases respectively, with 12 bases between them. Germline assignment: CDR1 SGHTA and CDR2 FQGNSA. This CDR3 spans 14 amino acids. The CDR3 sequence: CASSPRGSYNEQFF. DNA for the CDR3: TGTGCCAGCAGCCCCCGGGGATCTTACAATGAGCAGTTCTTC.

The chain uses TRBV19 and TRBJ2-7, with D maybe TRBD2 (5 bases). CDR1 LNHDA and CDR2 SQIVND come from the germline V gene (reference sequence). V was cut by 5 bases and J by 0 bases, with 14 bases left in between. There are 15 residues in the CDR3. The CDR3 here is CASSVRGRPSYEQYF. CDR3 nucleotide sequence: TGTGCCAGTAGTGTTCGGGGTAGACCCTCCTACGAGCAGTACTTC.

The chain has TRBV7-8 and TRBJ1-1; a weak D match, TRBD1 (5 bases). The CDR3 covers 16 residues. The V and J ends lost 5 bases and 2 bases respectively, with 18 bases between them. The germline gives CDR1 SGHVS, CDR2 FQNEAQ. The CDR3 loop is CASSTPLGHLNTEAFF. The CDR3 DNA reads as TGTGCCAGCAGCACCCCTTTGGGGCACCTAAACACTGAAGCTTTCTTT.